The entry below gives a single T cell receptor beta chain sequence along with its context. Its cognate antigen is unknown. Patients with resected primary melanoma were considered at risk of metastatic recurrence. Here immunoSEQ multiplex PCR was the method, and the copy in TCRdb shows in-frame clones only, minus some. The repertoire has approximately 600 clones, less than 95% of them found once; the top ten carry about a fifth. V lost 4 bases to trimming and J lost 0 bases, with 10 bases between them. CDR1 and CDR2 from the germline V gene are SGHRS and YFSETQ. This CDR3 has 14 residues. The data belong to a study of primary melanoma T cells and metastatic recurrence. Study observations and caveats: T-cell fraction over 20% seemed protective regardless of ulceration or nodes. A T-cell-mediated antitumor response in primary melanoma was only suggested.

The V and J genes are TRBV5-1 and TRBJ1-1, with D unclear. The material sequenced was melanoma tumor tissue. This sequence originates from a human donor with melanoma. CDR3 sequence: CASSPENLNTEAFF. As DNA, the CDR3 is TGCGCCAGCAGCCCGGAAAATTTGAACACTGAAGCTTTCTTT.